This T cell receptor (beta chain) derives from a study of blood T cell repertoires in COVID-19. On the study more broadly: Both acute and convalescent COVID-19 samples were obtained from the United States, Italy and Spain. Sources were T cells, B-cell-depleted T cells, or PBMCs; the material itself was cDNA or gDNA.

CDR3 length: 14 residues. V lost 4 bases, J lost 4 bases, and 15 bases lay in between. CDR1 is SGDLS and CDR2 is YYNGEE in the germline V gene. Original handling: From reference gene primer amplification, estimates of nucleated cell counts were derived. Assay: immunoSEQ multiplex PCR; the TCRdb copy retains only in-frame clones and omits some. The DNA gave D and trimming, while V, J and clone size come from that table. The table has some 170,000 clones, more than 60% seen once. This rearrangement joins TRBV9 to TRBJ2-7, with D perhaps matching TRBD1 (5 bases). This sequence originates from an older man with acute or convalescent COVID-19. The sequenced sample consisted of peripheral blood. The CDR3 sequence is CASSPHQGGYEQYF. DNA of the CDR3: TGTGCCAGCAGCCCGCACCAGGGTGGTTACGAGCAGTACTTC.